Presented here are 32 T cell receptor beta chains from one specimen sequenced in a study of technical replicates of blood from a handful of donors (dated by TCRdb to 2016 to 2017). Library creation used the immunoSEQ multiplex PCR assay. Here the immuneACCESS table is served through TCRdb, limited to in-frame sequences with V and J called. Missing clones are a known gap in these copies; in checked studies unresolved V genes cover under half, and the rest lacks a known reason. The sample includes around 80,000 clones, with nearly 98% observed a single time. Approximately 0.15% of the sample rests with the top ten. Sequenced material: T cells isolated from PBMCs. The receptors originated from a human donor in good health.

The rearrangement uses TRBV5-4 and TRBJ1-1; D perhaps matches TRBD1 (5 bases). Trimming cost V 1 base and J 8 bases, with 12 bases left between them. From germline, CDR1 is SGHNT and CDR2 YYREEE (reference sequence). CDR3 length: 13 amino acids. CDR3 protein: CASSLKDIEEAFF. CDR3 in DNA: TGTGCCAGCAGCTTGAAGGACATCGAGGAAGCTTTCTTT. Variable domain in full (rest from reference TRBV5-4 and TRBJ1-1): ETGVTQSPTHLIKTRGQQVTLRCSSQSGHNTVSWYQQALGQGPQFIFQYYREEENGRGNFPPRFSGLQFPNYSSELNVNALELDDSALYLCASSLKDIEEAFFGQGTRLTVV.

The rearrangement joins TRBV27 to TRBJ2-1; 7 nucleotides align to TRBD1. Germline CDR1 MNHEY, CDR2 SMNVEV (reference sequence). The length of the CDR3 is 16 residues. The V segment lost 5 bases and the J segment 3 bases; nucleotides outside the gene matches: 10. The CDR3 protein is CASSPSRGNFYNEQFF. Written as DNA, the CDR3 is TGTGCCAGCAGTCCGTCCAGGGGGAATTTCTACAATGAGCAGTTCTTC.

V gene TRBV6-5 combines with J gene TRBJ1-1, with 7 bases identical to TRBD1. There are 14 residues in the CDR3. The V segment lost 3 bases and the J segment 7 bases; nucleotides outside the gene matches: 8. The germline CDR1 and CDR2 sequences are MNHEY and SVGAGI. DNA of the CDR3: TGTGCCAGCAGTTATTTCGGACAGGCGGATGAAGCTTTCTTT. This codes for CASSYFGQADEAFF.

The chain recombines TRBV29-1 with TRBJ1-3; D uncertain. CDR3 length equals 14 residues. Per the germline V gene, CDR1 is SQVTM and CDR2 is ANQGSEA. V was trimmed by 7 bases and J by 4 bases, leaving 17 bases between them. The CDR3 DNA sequence: TGCAGCGCCTGGGAGCGGGGTCCCGGAAACACCATATATTTT. It yields the protein CSAWERGPGNTIYF. Based on the CDR3 plus reference TRBV29-1 and TRBJ1-3, the full variable domain is SAVISQKPSRDICQRGTSLTIQCQVDSQVTMMFWYRQQPGQSLTLIATANQGSEATYESGFVIDKFPISRPNLTFSTLTVSNMSPEDSSIYLCSAWERGPGNTIYFGEGSWLTVV.

The chain uses TRBV7-9 and TRBJ2-2; no clear D gene. V shed 5 bases and J shed 10 bases, with 11 bases lying between them. Germline values: CDR1 SEHNR, CDR2 FQNEAQ (reference sequence). The CDR3 contains 12 residues. The CDR3, as DNA: TGTGCCAGCAGCCCAAGCCGCCTGGAGCTGTTTTTT. Translating it yields CASSPSRLELFF.

This clone was seen only once. This sequence joins TRBV30 and TRBJ1-5, with D uncertain. Trimming cost V 0 bases and J 4 bases, with 13 bases left between them. The V gene's germline CDR1 is GTSNPN and CDR2 SVGIG (reference sequence). This CDR3 is built from 15 residues. CDR3 protein: CAWSVRPGSNQPQHF. The CDR3, as DNA: TGTGCCTGGAGTGTACGCCCCGGGTCTAATCAGCCCCAGCATTTT.

The chain is built from TRBV7-6 and TRBJ1-3; D is unclear. Germline V gene sequence: CDR1 SGHVS, CDR2 FNYEAQ. Trimming pared 7 bases from V and 0 bases from J, leaving 13 bases between. This CDR3 is built from 15 residues. CDR3 nucleotide sequence: TGTGCCAGCACCTCTGGAGGAGACTCTGGAAACACCATATATTTT. The encoded protein is CASTSGGDSGNTIYF.

CDR3 bases: TGCGCCAGCAGCTTGGACAGATTTCCTGCCGGGGAGCTGTTTTTT. Translation gives CASSLDRFPAGELFF. The chain joins TRBV5-1 to TRBJ2-2; D unclear. Trimming removed 0 bases at V and 6 bases at J, with 12 bases between. This CDR3 is built from 15 residues. Germline V gives CDR1 SGHRS, CDR2 YFSETQ.

The chain combines TRBV4-1 with TRBJ2-7; 7 bases are shared with TRBD1. CDR3 length: 16 residues. Germline CDR1 is MGHRA and CDR2 is YSYEKL. The J segment lost 2 bases and the V segment lost 4 bases, leaving 11 bases of the junction unmatched. DNA of the CDR3: TGCGCCAGCAGCCCCAGTGGGCAGACAGGGACCTACGAGCAGTACTTC. It encodes CASSPSGQTGTYEQYF.

The rearrangement links TRBV7-8 to TRBJ1-5, with TRBD1 as a possible D gene (5 bases). CDR3 size: 15 residues. V was pared by 5 bases and J by 0 bases, with 11 bases between. Germline loops: CDR1 SGHVS, CDR2 FQNEAQ. The CDR3 DNA is TGTGCCAGCAGCCCCGCCAGGGTTAGCAATCAGCCCCAGCATTTT. Residues: CASSPARVSNQPQHF.

J is TRBJ2-7 and V is TRBV5-1; TRBD2 matches 10 bases. Per germline, CDR1 SGHRS and CDR2 YFSETQ. The CDR3 runs 15 residues. Losses at the gene ends were 3 bases for V and 7 bases for J; bases not matched to a gene: 10. The CDR3 DNA reads as TGCGCCAGCAGCTACGATAGCGGGAGGACGAGGGAGCAGTACTTC. Translating it yields CASSYDSGRTREQYF.

CDR3 residues: CASSPGGSYEQYF. CDR3 nucleotides: TGTGCCAGCAGCCCCGGCGGGTCCTACGAGCAGTACTTC. This rearrangement joins TRBV7-2 to TRBJ2-7, with a possible D match to TRBD2 (5 bases). The CDR3 consists of 13 residues. Germline V gene lookup returns CDR1 SGHTA and CDR2 FQGNSA. Deletions cut 5 bases from V and 1 base from J, with 9 bases between.

The chain recombines TRBV7-9 with TRBJ2-2, with D hard to call. Germline CDR1 reads SEHNR; CDR2 reads FQNEAQ (reference sequence). This CDR3 is 14 amino acids long. Trimming left V 5 bases short and J 2 bases short, with 9 bases between. CDR3 sequence (DNA): TGTGCCAGCAGCCCTAGTTATAACACCGGGGAGCTGTTTTTT. Protein: CASSPSYNTGELFF. The variable domain in full, completed from reference TRBV7-9 and TRBJ2-2, reads DTGVSQNPRHKITKRGQNVTFRCDPISEHNRLYWYRQTLGQGPEFLTYFQNEAQLEKSRLLSDRFSAERPKGSFSTLEIQRTEQGDSAMYLCASSPSYNTGELFFGEGSRLTVL.

The chain carries TRBV28 and TRBJ2-7, with 10 bases aligning to TRBD2. The CDR3 spans 13 residues. CDR1 is MDHEN, CDR2 SYDVKM, per germline. V lost 4 bases, J lost 4 bases, and 1 base stayed unmatched. The CDR3 is CASSWTSGYEQYF. In nucleotides, the CDR3 is TGTGCCAGCAGTTGGACTAGCGGATACGAGCAGTACTTC. Complete variable domain (other parts from reference TRBV28 and TRBJ2-7): DVKVTQSSRYLVKRTGEKVFLECVQDMDHENMFWYRQDPGLGLRLIYFSYDVKMKEKGDIPEGYSVSREKKERFSLILESASTNQTSMYLCASSWTSGYEQYFGPGTRLTVT.

The DNA for the CDR3 is TGCAGCGTCTTTAGCGGGGGGCCTACCTACGAGCAGTACTTC. Its protein is CSVFSGGPTYEQYF. The genes are TRBV29-1 and TRBJ2-7, with 10 bases that match TRBD2. The germline V gene encodes CDR1 SQVTM and CDR2 ANQGSEA. V was clipped by 6 bases and J by 2 bases; unmatched bases: 7. This CDR3 comprises 14 residues.

Here the CDR3 reads CASSEVPQENRGHTEAFF. CDR3 nucleotides: TGTGCCAGCAGTGAAGTTCCTCAGGAGAACAGGGGGCACACTGAAGCTTTCTTT. V gene TRBV6-1 combines with J gene TRBJ1-1; 9 nucleotides agree with TRBD1. The CDR3 has 18 amino acids. V shed 1 base and J 3 bases; nucleotides not matched to a gene: 12. Germline V gene lookup returns CDR1 MNHNS and CDR2 SASEGT.

The chain joins TRBV11-2 to TRBJ2-2; unclear D gene. Germline-derived CDR1 and CDR2 are SGHAT and FQNNGV. This CDR3 is 17 amino acids long. Trimming pared 3 bases from V and 0 bases from J, leaving 14 bases between. CDR3 bases: TGTGCCAGCAGCTTTCCCTCCAGTGATTCGAACACCGGGGAGCTGTTTTTT. Amino acid sequence: CASSFPSSDSNTGELFF.

This clone was detected only once. The chain employs TRBV2 and TRBJ1-6; possibly TRBD1 for D (5 bases). This CDR3 is 16 amino acids long. CDR1 is SNHLY, CDR2 FYNNEI, per germline. Trimming took off 7 bases at V and 10 bases at J, with 23 bases between the two ends. The CDR3 sequence: CASNYPGQGGNSPLHF. The CDR3 DNA follows: TGTGCCAGCAACTACCCTGGGCAGGGAGGGAACTCACCCCTCCACTTT.

Only one count was recorded for this clone. The gene calls are TRBV5-1 and TRBJ2-7; 7 bases map to TRBD1. V was clipped by 4 bases and J by 1 base; unmatched bases: 5. The CDR3 is 14 residues long. Germline loops: CDR1 SGHRS, CDR2 YFSETQ. The CDR3 region has the DNA TGCGCCAGCAGCACCCGGGACAGATCCTACGAGCAGTACTTC. Translated: CASSTRDRSYEQYF.

The chain carries TRBV7-3 and TRBJ2-1; 8 bases are a match to TRBD1. Germline values: CDR1 SGHTA, CDR2 FQGTGA. The CDR3 extends over 13 amino acids. With V trimmed by 3 bases and J by 10 bases, 5 bases remained unmatched. The CDR3 is CASSFQGAGEQFF. CDR3 nucleotide sequence: TGTGCCAGCAGCTTTCAGGGGGCAGGGGAGCAGTTCTTC.

The chain employs TRBV28 and TRBJ2-1, with 11 bases that match TRBD2. Per the germline V gene, CDR1 is MDHEN and CDR2 is SYDVKM. The V gene end was trimmed by 6 bases and the J gene end by 4 bases; junction bases not matched to a gene: 2. This CDR3 comprises 14 residues. The chain's CDR3 is CASRTSGRYNEQFF. Here the CDR3 DNA reads TGTGCCAGCAGAACTAGCGGGAGATACAATGAGCAGTTCTTC.

This chain uses TRBV30 with TRBJ2-7, with a weak D call TRBD2 (6 bases). Deletions cut 2 bases from V and 0 bases from J, with 11 bases between. The germline V gene encodes CDR1 GTSNPN and CDR2 SVGIG (reference sequence). This CDR3 comprises 14 residues. The CDR3 loop reads CAWSWGLYSYEQYF. CDR3 DNA: TGTGCCTGGAGTTGGGGACTGTACTCCTACGAGCAGTACTTC.

The chain joins TRBV9 to TRBJ2-7; 8 nucleotides align to TRBD1. Trimming at V came to 2 bases and at J to 3 bases, leaving 7 bases not matched to a gene. CDR1 SGDLS and CDR2 YYNGEE come from the germline V gene. This CDR3 spans 15 amino acids. CDR3 DNA sequence: TGTGCCAGCAGCGTTTCCGGGACAGGCCTCTACGAGCAGTACTTC. As protein: CASSVSGTGLYEQYF.

The chain couples TRBV6-5 to TRBJ2-3, with 7 nucleotides matching TRBD1. The CDR3 has 15 residues. The ends lost 6 bases at V and 7 bases at J; junction bases unmatched: 13. Germline loops: CDR1 MNHEY, CDR2 SVGAGI. The CDR3: CASRVIGQTGYTQYF. The DNA of the CDR3 is TGTGCCAGCAGGGTGATAGGACAGACAGGGTATACGCAGTATTTT.

V is TRBV28 and J is TRBJ2-5, with D possibly TRBD2 on 5 matching bases. CDR3 length: 12 residues. The germline V gene encodes CDR1 MDHEN and CDR2 SYDVKM. Trimming removed 10 bases from V and 5 bases from J, with 14 bases in between. The CDR3 loop reads CATQIRGETQYF. Written as DNA, the CDR3 is TGTGCCACCCAAATTCGGGGTGAGACCCAGTACTTC.

This chain uses TRBV7-9 with TRBJ2-2; 8 positions match TRBD1. The germline V gene has CDR1 SEHNR and CDR2 FQNEAQ (reference sequence). V lost 4 bases, J lost 3 bases, and 10 bases stayed unmatched. CDR3 length equals 17 residues. Here the CDR3 DNA reads TGTGCCAGCAGCTCCCTACCCGGGACAGGAGACACCGGGGAGCTGTTTTTT. Protein sequence: CASSSLPGTGDTGELFF.

The V and J genes are TRBV11-3 and TRBJ2-1, with D perhaps TRBD2 (5 bases). Germline loops: CDR1 SGHNT, CDR2 YENEEA. CDR3 length equals 16 residues. Deletions cut 5 bases from V and 5 bases from J, with 19 bases between. CDR3 nucleotides: TGTGCCAGCAGCCCCTTATTCGGGAACACCAACAATGAGCAGTTCTTC. Encoded protein: CASSPLFGNTNNEQFF.

The genes are TRBV5-1 and TRBJ2-5; a weak D match, TRBD2 (6 bases). This CDR3 is built from 16 residues. Germline V lookup: CDR1 SGHRS, CDR2 YFSETQ. Between the trimmed V and J ends, which lost 3 bases and 7 bases, there was a span of 22 bases. CDR3 sequence: CASSSGIRQSGGTQYF. DNA for the CDR3: TGCGCCAGCAGCTCCGGAATAAGACAGTCCGGGGGGACCCAGTACTTC.

The V gene is TRBV6-1, the J gene TRBJ2-1; 11 positions match TRBD2. V lost 4 bases to trimming and J lost 5 bases; unmatched junction nucleotides: 4. CDR1 is MNHNS, CDR2 SASEGT, per germline. The CDR3 contains 15 residues. The CDR3 sequence is CASSVTSGSDNEQFF. CDR3 nucleotide sequence: TGTGCCAGCAGTGTTACTAGCGGGAGCGACAATGAGCAGTTCTTC.

The gene calls are TRBV4-1 and TRBJ2-3, with D unclear. CDR3 length: 14 amino acids. From germline, CDR1 is MGHRA and CDR2 YSYEKL. Between the trimmed V and J ends, which lost 1 base and 3 bases, there was a span of 8 bases. CDR3 sequence (DNA): TGCGCCAGCAGCCAAGTTCTAGAGACAGATACGCAGTATTTT. This sequence encodes CASSQVLETDTQYF.

CDR3 nucleotides: TGTGCCAGCAGCGCGACGACAGCAACTAATGAAAAACTGTTTTTT. Its protein is CASSATTATNEKLFF. This chain joins TRBV9 and TRBJ1-4; tentatively, D is TRBD1 (5 bases). The CDR3 runs to 15 residues. Trimming shortened V by 3 bases and J by 0 bases, and 9 bases separated the two germline ends. CDR1 and CDR2 (germline): SGDLS, YYNGEE.

V and J are TRBV2 and TRBJ2-5; D possibly corresponds to TRBD1 (5 bases). In germline, CDR1 is SNHLY, CDR2 FYNNEI. This CDR3 is 14 amino acids long. V lost 6 bases, J lost 5 bases, and 16 bases lay in between. DNA for the CDR3: TGTGCCAGCAGGGCAGGGTTGTTGGGGGAGACCCAGTACTTC. It yields the protein CASRAGLLGETQYF.